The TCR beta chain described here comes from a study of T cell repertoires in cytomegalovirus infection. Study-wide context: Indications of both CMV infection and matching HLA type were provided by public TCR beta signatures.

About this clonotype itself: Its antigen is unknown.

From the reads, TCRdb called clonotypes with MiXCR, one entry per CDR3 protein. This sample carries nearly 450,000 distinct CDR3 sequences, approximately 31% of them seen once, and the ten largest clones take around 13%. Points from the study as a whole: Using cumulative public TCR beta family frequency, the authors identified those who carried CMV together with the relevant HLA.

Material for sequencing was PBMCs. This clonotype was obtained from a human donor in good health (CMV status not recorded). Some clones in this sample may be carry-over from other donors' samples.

The DNA for the CDR3 is TGTGCCAGCAGCTTGATTCGAGGACGTTCTAGCGGCACTGAAGCTTTCTTT. It encodes CASSLIRGRSSGTEAFF. This chain joins TRBV5-4 and TRBJ1-1; D unresolved. The V gene's germline CDR1 is SGHNT and CDR2 YYREEE (reference sequence). The CDR3 has 17 amino acids. Trimming left V 1 base short and J 4 bases short, with 20 bases between.